The 19 T cell receptor beta chains presented below share a single source sample, sequenced in a study of T cells after yellow fever vaccination. TCRdb redid the calling of the 5' RACE reads with MiXCR, one entry per CDR3 protein. The table lists around 530,000 distinct CDR3 sequences, roughly a sixth of them singletons, with 15% to 20% in the top ten. Sequences were derived from PBMCs, sampled around 5 days after the first yellow fever vaccination. The source is a man younger than 30 who received the YFV17D yellow fever vaccine.

V and J are TRBV6-2 or TRBV6-3 and TRBJ2-5, with D possibly TRBD1 on 6 matching bases. Trimming stripped 8 bases from V and 4 bases from J, with 11 bases between. The CDR3 runs 12 residues. CDR1 and CDR2 (germline): MNHEY, SVGEGT. CDR3 region: CASEDRRETQYF. CDR3 coding DNA: TGTGCCAGCGAGGACAGAAGAGAGACCCAGTACTTC.

This clonotype showed up just a few times. The rearrangement links TRBV28 to TRBJ1-5; D gene uncertain. Germline CDR1 and CDR2: MDHEN and SYDVKM. Trimming stripped 1 base from V and 7 bases from J, with 8 bases between. The CDR3 totals 13 residues. CDR3 in amino acids: CASSLFPGQPQHF. For the CDR3, the DNA is TGTGCCAGCAGTTTATTTCCGGGACAGCCCCAGCATTTT.

This clonotype was observed many times. The chain has TRBV7-3 and TRBJ2-7; maybe TRBD2 (6 bases). Germline V lookup: CDR1 SGHTA, CDR2 FQGTGA. Trimming cost V 4 bases and J 2 bases, with 27 bases left between them. There are 19 residues in the CDR3. CDR3 nucleotide sequence: TGTGCCAGCAGCTCACAAACCCGCCTGGCTAGCGAAGTCACCTACGAGCAGTACGTC. Translation: CASSSQTRLASEVTYEQYV.

The chain links TRBV6-2 or TRBV6-3 to TRBJ2-5; TRBD1 might be the D (6 bases). V was pared by 7 bases and J by 3 bases, with 15 bases between. Germline lookup yields CDR1 MNHEY and CDR2 SVGEGT. The CDR3 loop spans 14 amino acids. The DNA for the CDR3 is TGTGCCAGCAACCCCGATGAGGGGGAAGAGACCCAGTACTTC. It codes for CASNPDEGEETQYF.

This clonotype was observed many times. The chain recombines TRBV20-1 with TRBJ2-3; D possibly corresponds to TRBD1 (5 bases). CDR1 is DFQATT and CDR2 is SNEGSKA in the germline V gene (reference sequence). CDR3 length equals 14 residues. The ends were cut back, 3 bases at V and 1 base at J, with 11 bases in the middle. The CDR3, as DNA: TGCAGTGCTAGGTGGCAGGGTGGCACAGATACGCAGTATTTT. This encodes CSARWQGGTDTQYF.

This clonotype was counted a few times. V usage is TRBV18 and J usage is TRBJ1-5; a weak D match, TRBD1 (5 bases). Germline CDR1 reads KGHSH; CDR2 reads LQKENI. V dropped 5 bases and J dropped 7 bases, with 12 bases sitting between them. The CDR3 runs to 13 residues. The CDR3 is CASSDVGVQPQHF. CDR3 nucleotides: TGTGCCAGCTCAGATGTAGGGGTACAGCCCCAGCATTTT.

This clonotype was observed many times. V and J are TRBV5-4 and TRBJ1-1; 9 nucleotides agree with TRBD1. The CDR3 covers 17 residues. Per the germline V gene, CDR1 is SGHNT and CDR2 is YYREEE (reference sequence). Losses at the gene ends were 3 bases for V and 0 bases for J; bases not matched to a gene: 9. In nucleotides, the CDR3 is TGTGCCAGCAGCTCAACCGACTACAGGGGGCTGAACACTGAAGCTTTCTTT. This translates into CASSSTDYRGLNTEAFF.

This clonotype was detected a few times. The chain employs TRBV10-3 and TRBJ2-1; D is possibly TRBD2 (5 bases). This CDR3 comprises 12 residues. V was clipped by 3 bases and J by 10 bases, with 10 bases between them. Germline-derived CDR1 and CDR2 are ENHRY and SYGVKD. CDR3 nucleotide sequence: TGTGCCATCAGTGACTCGGCGGGCGAGCAGTTCTTC. Residues: CAISDSAGEQFF.

This clonotype was found many times. An end of the junction does not agree with germline; a read error may underlie this. This chain links TRBV4-3 with TRBJ2-3; D is uncertain. In germline, CDR1 is LGHNA, CDR2 YSLEER. The CDR3 is made up of 12 amino acids. DNA of the CDR3: TGTGCCAGCAGCCAAGTAGGAGATACGCAGTATTTT. Its protein product is CASSQVGDTQYF.

The table lists this clonotype with a few counts. V and J are TRBV27 and TRBJ1-6, with D unresolved. The V end lost 2 bases, the J end lost 9 bases, and 8 bases lay between the germline ends. Germline CDR1 reads MNHEY; CDR2 reads SMNVEV (reference sequence). CDR3 length: 13 residues. CDR3 in amino acids: CASSLRAPSPLHF. DNA of the CDR3: TGTGCCAGCAGTTTACGGGCCCCTTCACCCCTCCACTTT.

The J gene is TRBJ1-6, the V gene TRBV6-5; D possibly corresponds to TRBD1 (5 bases). Trimming shortened V by 6 bases and J by 10 bases, and 22 bases separated the two germline ends. CDR1 and CDR2 from the germline V gene are MNHEY and SVGAGI. The CDR3 spans 16 residues. The CDR3 coding sequence is TGTGCCAGCAGATTATTCGGGACCTCTATCATGTCACCCCTCCACTTT. It specifies CASRLFGTSIMSPLHF.

The chain is built from TRBV5-1 and TRBJ2-1; TRBD1 matches 9 bases. CDR1 SGHRS and CDR2 YFSETQ come from the germline V gene. This CDR3 spans 15 amino acids. V dropped 4 bases and J dropped 6; count of bases not matched to a gene: 8. The CDR3 region has the DNA TGCGCCAGCAGCCCTTCGACAGGGGGTCGCAATGAGCAGTTCTTC. It specifies CASSPSTGGRNEQFF.

This clonotype has at least ten counts. J is TRBJ2-1 and V is TRBV4-3; 9 bases are a match to TRBD2. Germline trimming cut 4 bases from V and 3 bases from J; bases unmatched to any gene: 4. Germline values: CDR1 LGHNA, CDR2 YSLEER. The CDR3 length is 15 residues. CDR3 in amino acids: CASSRASGVYNEQFF. The CDR3 DNA reads as TGCGCCAGCAGCCGCGCTAGCGGGGTCTACAATGAGCAGTTCTTC.

The chain recombines TRBV7-9 with TRBJ2-2; a weak D match, TRBD2 (5 bases). CDR3 size: 15 residues. Germline V lookup: CDR1 SEHNR, CDR2 FQNEAQ (reference sequence). V was cut by 5 bases and J by 3 bases, with 13 bases left in between. This chain's CDR3 is CASSIILAHTGELFF. As DNA, the CDR3 is TGTGCCAGCAGCATAATTCTAGCACACACCGGGGAGCTGTTTTTT.

The chain recombines TRBV27 with TRBJ1-1; D is unclear. In germline, CDR1 is MNHEY, CDR2 SMNVEV (reference sequence). The CDR3 consists of 15 residues. V was trimmed by 2 bases and J by 1 base, leaving 11 bases between them. The CDR3: CASSLVGEGNTEAFF. The CDR3 region has the DNA TGTGCCAGCAGTTTAGTCGGAGAAGGGAACACTGAAGCTTTCTTT.

The chain uses TRBV2 and TRBJ2-7, with a tentative D call TRBD2 (5 bases). The CDR3 runs 15 residues. V lost 5 bases, J lost 4 bases, and 18 bases lay in between. Germline V gene lookup returns CDR1 SNHLY and CDR2 FYNNEI. CDR3 DNA sequence: TGTGCCAGCAGTACAAATACAGCGGCCCAATACGAGCAGTACGTC. Protein product: CASSTNTAAQYEQYV.

This clonotype was seen a few times. The chain has TRBV3-1 and TRBJ2-7, with 9 positions matching TRBD1. CDR3 length: 14 residues. Germline V CDR1 and CDR2: LGHDT, YNNKEL (reference sequence). J gave up 5 bases and V 5 bases, and 7 bases lay outside the gene matches. The CDR3 coding sequence is TGTGCCAGCAGCGCATGGGACAGGGTGAACGAGCAGTACTTC. It codes for CASSAWDRVNEQYF.

This clonotype was counted between two and nine times. The CDR3 loop reads CASSVGAKKTGELFF. CDR3 nucleotide sequence: TGTGCCAGCAGCGTAGGGGCTAAGAAGACCGGGGAGCTGTTTTTT. V usage is TRBV9 and J usage is TRBJ2-2; D gene uncertain. The V end lost 0 bases, the J end lost 5 bases, and 11 bases lay between the germline ends. The CDR3 length is 15 residues. Germline V CDR1 and CDR2: SGDLS, YYNGEE.

This clonotype was seen a handful of times. J is TRBJ2-3 and V is TRBV7-8, with 11 bases lining up with TRBD1. Per the germline V gene, CDR1 is SGHVS and CDR2 is FQNEAQ. V was clipped by 5 bases and J by 6 bases; unmatched bases: 7. This CDR3 has 15 amino acids. CDR3 region: CASSIRDRGSDTQYF. The CDR3 DNA reads as TGTGCCAGCAGCATCCGGGACAGGGGGTCTGATACGCAGTATTTT.